This T cell receptor beta chain comes out of a study of blood T cell repertoires in COVID-19. This CDR3 region has 18 residues. Germline trimming cut 1 base from V and 4 bases from J; bases unmatched to any gene: 17. Germline V CDR1 and CDR2: GTSNPN, SVGIG (reference sequence). Some clones are missing from TCRdb's copy, which holds only in-frame ones; the method was immunoSEQ multiplex PCR. The sample lists a few hundred thousand clones; roughly 90% were seen once. This clone was found a few times. The receptor's source is a woman in her 50s with acute or convalescent COVID-19. The sample consisted of peripheral blood. The chain recombines TRBV30 with TRBJ2-7; TRBD2 aligns across 9 bases. DNA of the CDR3: TGTGCCTGGAGTGCTAGAAGGGGCGGGAGGGCCATCGGTTACGAGCAGTACTTC. Protein: CAWSARRGGRAIGYEQYF.